The source of this T cell receptor (beta chain) is a study of regulatory dendritic cells for organ transplantation. Regarding the study as a whole: Mature dendritic cells appeared to drive more memory CD8+ clonal expansion than regulatory ones. Alloreactive memory CD8+ T cell pools varied considerably between individuals.

Per germline, CDR1 MNHEY and CDR2 SMNVEV (reference sequence). Trimming pared 5 bases from V and 0 bases from J, leaving 15 bases between. The CDR3 covers 16 residues. A note on this clone: Its antigen remains unknown.

Memory T cells were CD45RO+, naive were CD45RA+, sorted by FACS. Only in-frame clones appear in the TCRdb table, and some are missing; sequencing was by immunoSEQ multiplex PCR. This table holds tens of thousands of clones, roughly 85% found once. The sequence derives from a human donor in good health. Sequenced input: naive CD8+ T cells from blood. Subset: CD45RA+ naive T cells. The gene calls are TRBV27 and TRBJ2-3, with D possibly being TRBD2 (7 bases). The CDR3 DNA reads as TGTGCCAGCAGTAGTCAGGGGCGGGGGAGCACAGATACGCAGTATTTT. It yields the protein CASSSQGRGSTDTQYF.